This TCR beta chain was recovered during a study of cytotoxic CD8 clonotypes in ibrutinib-treated CLL. About the study: A mean of about 240,000 productive templates and just under 95,000 productive rearrangements was obtained per sample.

The CDR3 spans 16 residues. Losses at the gene ends were 7 bases for V and 4 bases for J; bases not matched to a gene: 15. Germline V gene data show CDR1 as SNHLY and CDR2 as FYNNEI. Study-level findings and limits: Clonality increased at ibrutinib response and stayed stable in sustained remission. At progression, however, it fell back toward baseline.

As regards this clone: Its antigen is undetermined.

Clones were read by immunoSEQ multiplex PCR, and TCRdb kept only the in-frame ones, dropping some. The sample has over 120,000 clones; roughly three quarters are singletons. This chain uses TRBV2 with TRBJ1-1, with 7 bases identical to TRBD1. Sample: PBMCs, taken after 24 months of ibrutinib treatment. This TCR came from a human donor with chronic lymphocytic leukemia. CDR3 DNA: TGTGCCAGCACGATACGATTAACAGGGGAAGGCACTGAAGCTTTCTTT. Residues: CASTIRLTGEGTEAFF.